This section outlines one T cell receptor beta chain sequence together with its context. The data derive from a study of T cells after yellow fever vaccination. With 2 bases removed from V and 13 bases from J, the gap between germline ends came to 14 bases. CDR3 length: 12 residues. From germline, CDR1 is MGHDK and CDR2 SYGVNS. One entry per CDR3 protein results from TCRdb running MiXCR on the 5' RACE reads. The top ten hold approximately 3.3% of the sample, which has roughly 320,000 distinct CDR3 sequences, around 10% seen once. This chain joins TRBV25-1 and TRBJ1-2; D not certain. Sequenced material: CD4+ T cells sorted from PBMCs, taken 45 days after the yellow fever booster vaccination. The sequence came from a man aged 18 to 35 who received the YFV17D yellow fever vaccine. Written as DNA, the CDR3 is TGTGCCAGCAGTGAACCGGCCGGAACTACCACCTTC. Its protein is CASSEPAGTTTF.